A selection of T cell receptor beta chains follows, all from one sample in a study of blood T cell repertoires in COVID-19. The repertoire was sequenced with immunoSEQ multiplex PCR; TCRdb's copy has only in-frame clones and lacks some. The sample lists 150,000 to 200,000 clones, approximately 83% seen once, with roughly 5% in the top ten. The sequenced material came from PBMCs or T cells enriched from blood (not recorded which). Receptors were obtained from a man between 65 and 85 years old who had been exposed to COVID-19. Both conserved end residues are part of each CDR3. D genes are given only for firm matches. Clone size is given for some rows only: seen once, a few or many times, or a class if the clone is expanded.

D	size	J	V	CDR3	DNA
NA	NA	TRBJ1-4	TRBV11-2	CASSLSQGSEKLFF	TGTGCCAGCAGCTTATCGCAGGGGAGTGAAAAACTGTTTTTT
NA	few	TRBJ2-3	TRBV5-8	CASSLTRGSQYF	TGTGCCAGCAGCTTGACTAGAGGGAGCCAGTATTTT
TRBD2	NA	TRBJ2-2	TRBV24-1	CATGLAGGLGGELFF	TGTGCCACAGGACTAGCGGGAGGTTTAGGCGGGGAGCTGTTTTTT
TRBD2	NA	TRBJ2-3	TRBV24-1	CATSPGLAGNTDTQYF	TGTGCCACCAGCCCGGGACTAGCGGGAAACACAGATACGCAGTATTTT
TRBD1	few	TRBJ1-3	TRBV3-1/TRBV3-2	CASTRQGTGNTIYF	TGTGCCAGCACTCGACAGGGAACAGGAAACACCATATATTTT
NA	NA	TRBJ1-2	TRBV6-5	CASSYTEEGTYGYTF	TGTGCCAGCAGTTACACCGAGGAGGGGACCTATGGCTACACCTTC
NA	NA	TRBJ1-5	TRBV19	CASRAGPAVNQPQHF	TGTGCCAGTCGAGCGGGACCCGCCGTTAATCAGCCCCAGCATTTT
TRBD1	NA	TRBJ1-1	TRBV5-8	CASSQRQGKAFF	TGTGCCAGCAGCCAAAGACAGGGCAAAGCTTTCTTT
TRBD1	NA	TRBJ2-7	TRBV6-2/TRBV6-3	CASSTRPGDRASYEQYF	TGTGCCAGCAGTACTCGACCTGGGGACAGGGCCTCCTACGAGCAGTACTTC
NA	NA	TRBJ1-1	TRBV6-5	CASSYGSGGRTEAFF	TGTGCCAGCAGTTACGGGTCGGGGGGCCGAACTGAAGCTTTCTTT
NA	NA	TRBJ1-2	TRBV4-3	CASSQAVTGNYGYTF	TGCGCCAGCAGCCAAGCTGTAACGGGGAACTATGGCTACACCTTC
NA	NA	TRBJ1-6	TRBV4-2	CASSQDARGGRPTLHF	TGTGCCAGCAGCCAAGATGCCCGTGGGGGCCGCCCTACCCTCCACTTT